Shown below are 26 T cell receptor beta chains from a single sample sequenced in a study of shared clonotypes between healthy human individuals. The data were produced by immunoSEQ multiplex PCR, yet TCRdb's version contains in-frame clones alone and is incomplete. The sample lists about a million clones, about 80% occurring once. Material for sequencing was memory CD4+ T cells sorted from blood. As for subset: CD45RA-negative fraction. These receptors came from a man aged 18 to 35 in good health.

The V call is TRBV12-5, the J call TRBJ1-1; D ambiguous. Germline V gene data show CDR1 as LGHNT and CDR2 as FRNRAP. V lost 6 bases, J lost 1 base, and 9 bases lay in between. The CDR3 runs 13 residues. CDR3 amino acids: CASGPIGNTEAFF. CDR3 DNA: TGTGCTAGTGGCCCGATTGGGAACACTGAAGCTTTCTTT.

This rearrangement joins TRBV7-2 to TRBJ2-7; 7 nucleotides agree with TRBD1. The CDR3 is made up of 13 amino acids. Trimming cost V 3 bases and J 4 bases; bases outside gene matches: 3. The V gene's germline CDR1 is SGHTA and CDR2 FQGNSA. The CDR3 loop is CASSLDRWYEQYF. In DNA, the CDR3 is TGTGCCAGCAGCTTGGACAGGTGGTACGAGCAGTACTTC.

The CDR3 sequence: CASRDSGLAGGEQYF. The CDR3, as DNA: TGTGCCAGCAGAGACTCCGGACTAGCGGGTGGTGAGCAGTACTTC. V gene TRBV2 combines with J gene TRBJ2-7; TRBD2 agrees at 11 bases. Losses at the gene ends were 6 bases for V and 7 bases for J; bases not matched to a gene: 11. The CDR3 spans 15 residues. Per the germline V gene, CDR1 is SNHLY and CDR2 is FYNNEI. The whole variable domain, remainder taken from reference TRBV2 and TRBJ2-7, is EPEVTQTPSHQVTQMGQEVILRCVPISNHLYFYWYRQILGQKVEFLVSFYNNEISEKSEIFDDQFSVERPDGSNFTLKIRSTKLEDSAMYFCASRDSGLAGGEQYFGPGTRLTVT.

The chain employs TRBV10-1 and TRBJ2-7, with TRBD2 as a possible D gene (5 bases). The CDR3 extends over 14 amino acids. Trimming took off 3 bases at V and 9 bases at J, with 18 bases between the two ends. Germline lookup yields CDR1 WNHNN and CDR2 SYGVQD (reference sequence). The CDR3 protein is CASSDGGFEGRQYF. Written as DNA, the CDR3 is TGCGCCAGCAGTGACGGTGGGTTTGAGGGAAGGCAGTACTTC.

The chain is built from TRBV2 and TRBJ2-5, with a tentative D call TRBD1 (6 bases). The CDR3 totals 13 residues. In germline, CDR1 is SNHLY, CDR2 FYNNEI. Trimming left V 5 bases short and J 3 bases short, with 10 bases between. CDR3 sequence (DNA): TGTGCCAGCAGTCCCCGGACAGAAGAGACCCAGTACTTC. Its protein is CASSPRTEETQYF.

This clone showed up just a few times. This chain uses TRBV28 with TRBJ1-5; D possibly corresponds to TRBD1 (5 bases). The V gene's germline CDR1 is MDHEN and CDR2 SYDVKM. V was clipped by 9 bases and J by 2 bases, with 20 bases between them. The CDR3 spans 16 residues. The CDR3 loop reads CASTPRRGMGNQPQHF. DNA for the CDR3: TGTGCCAGTACTCCCCGGAGGGGTATGGGCAATCAGCCCCAGCATTTT.

The table lists this clone with a few counts. The chain employs TRBV11-2 and TRBJ2-5; D unresolved. The CDR3 runs 13 residues. Per the germline V gene, CDR1 is SGHAT and CDR2 is FQNNGV. V lost 1 base and J lost 5, with 8 bases in between. The CDR3 is CASSLAWGETQYF. CDR3 bases: TGTGCCAGCAGCTTAGCGTGGGGTGAGACCCAGTACTTC.

The V and J genes are TRBV19 and TRBJ1-2, with 8 nucleotides matching TRBD1. The CDR3 is 16 amino acids. Germline trimming cut 4 bases from V and 4 bases from J; bases unmatched to any gene: 11. Germline CDR1 is LNHDA and CDR2 is SQIVND (reference sequence). The CDR3 DNA reads as TGTGCCAGTAGTAGTTCAGCATGGACAGGGCCCTATGGCTACACCTTC. This translates into CASSSSAWTGPYGYTF.

CDR3 loop: CASSYRGRYGYTF. The CDR3 DNA reads TGTGCCAGCAGTTATCGCGGGAGATATGGCTACACCTTC. The V call is TRBV28, the J call TRBJ1-2; D is unresolved. The CDR3 has 13 amino acids. CDR1 MDHEN and CDR2 SYDVKM come from the germline V gene. V was cut by 4 bases and J by 5 bases, with 11 bases left in between.

The V and J genes are TRBV11-3 and TRBJ2-3; D is possibly TRBD2 (5 bases). The CDR3 loop spans 14 amino acids. V dropped 1 base and J dropped 4 bases, with 9 bases sitting between them. Germline CDR1 reads SGHNT; CDR2 reads YENEEA. CDR3 residues: CASSLGGGPDTQYF. The CDR3 DNA follows: TGTGCCAGCAGCTTAGGAGGAGGTCCAGATACGCAGTATTTT.

This chain connects TRBV5-4 to TRBJ1-1; a weak D match, TRBD1 (5 bases). V shed 4 bases and J shed 1 base, with 14 bases lying between them. CDR3 length equals 15 residues. CDR1 SGHNT and CDR2 YYREEE come from the germline V gene (reference sequence). CDR3 sequence (DNA): TGTGCCAGCAGCGTGCCCGTTGGGGGGAACACTGAAGCTTTCTTT. This sequence encodes CASSVPVGGNTEAFF.

This chain uses TRBV6-5 with TRBJ1-6; D may be TRBD1 (6 bases). With 0 bases removed from V and 10 bases from J, the gap between germline ends came to 13 bases. From germline, CDR1 is MNHEY and CDR2 SVGAGI. This CDR3 is 15 amino acids long. The CDR3 DNA is TGTGCCAGCAGTTACTCGCGCAGGGGAGACTCACCCCTCCACTTT. Translation: CASSYSRRGDSPLHF.

CDR3 protein: CATSRGAGDGPEQYF. The CDR3 DNA follows: TGTGCCACCAGCCGAGGGGCAGGGGACGGACCCGAGCAGTACTTC. The chain uses TRBV15 and TRBJ2-7; possible D gene TRBD1, 6 bases. The CDR3 spans 15 residues. CDR1 is LNHNV and CDR2 is YYDKDF in the germline V gene (reference sequence). V lost 5 bases and J 6 bases, leaving 20 bases between the germline ends.

About this clone itself: The sample holds other DNA sequences that translate to the same CDR3. This sequence joins TRBV18 and TRBJ2-2; D gene uncertain. There are 12 residues in the CDR3. Germline V gene data show CDR1 as KGHSH and CDR2 as LQKENI. V was trimmed by 2 bases and J by 6 bases, leaving 4 bases between them. CDR3 region: CASSPFPGELFF. The CDR3 coding sequence is TGTGCCAGCTCACCATTTCCCGGGGAGCTGTTTTTT.

J is TRBJ1-2 and V is TRBV6-1; TRBD1 matches 8 bases. Germline V gene data show CDR1 as MNHNS and CDR2 as SASEGT. CDR3 length equals 15 residues. Trimming cost V 2 bases and J 4 bases; bases outside gene matches: 6. The CDR3 region is CASSEYHRGSYGYTF. CDR3 nucleotide sequence: TGTGCCAGCAGTGAATACCACAGGGGGAGCTATGGCTACACCTTC.

With respect to this clone: Other DNA sequences in the sample encode the same CDR3. V usage is TRBV10-3 and J usage is TRBJ1-3; D is ambiguous. In germline, CDR1 is ENHRY, CDR2 SYGVKD. This CDR3 comprises 17 residues. Trimming pared 0 bases from V and 0 bases from J, leaving 12 bases between. The CDR3 sequence is CAISESTGGSSGNTIYF. CDR3 nucleotide sequence: TGTGCCATCAGTGAGTCGACGGGTGGGAGCTCTGGAAACACCATATATTTT.

The V gene is TRBV5-1, the J gene TRBJ1-2, with D hard to call. Germline V CDR1 and CDR2: SGHRS, YFSETQ. V lost 4 bases and J lost 1, with 11 bases in between. CDR3 length: 14 amino acids. Here the CDR3 reads CASSPRSNNYGYTF. DNA of the CDR3: TGCGCCAGCAGCCCCCGGTCTAATAACTATGGCTACACCTTC.

This chain joins TRBV27 and TRBJ2-7; the D is unclear. The CDR3 is made up of 15 amino acids. In germline, CDR1 is MNHEY, CDR2 SMNVEV (reference sequence). V was trimmed by 6 bases and J by 1 base, leaving 16 bases between them. CDR3 sequence (DNA): TGTGCCAGCAGCCGAGACCGGGCTGGGTCCTACGAGCAGTACTTC. Translating it yields CASSRDRAGSYEQYF.

V and J are TRBV19 and TRBJ2-7, with TRBD2 matching over 11 bases. Per germline, CDR1 LNHDA and CDR2 SQIVND (reference sequence). This CDR3 has 15 amino acids. J gave up 4 bases and V 7 bases, and 9 bases lay outside the gene matches. The CDR3 is CASNPGTSGSYEQYF. CDR3 DNA: TGTGCCAGTAACCCCGGCACTAGCGGGAGTTACGAGCAGTACTTC. The full variable domain, its missing parts supplied by reference TRBV19 and TRBJ2-7, is DGGITQSPKYLFRKEGQNVTLSCEQNLNHDAMYWYRQDPGQGLRLIYYSQIVNDFQKGDIAEGYSVSREKKESFPLTVTSAQKNPTAFYLCASNPGTSGSYEQYFGPGTRLTVT.

The chain employs TRBV18 and TRBJ2-1; 9 bases fit TRBD1. The CDR3 sequence is 14 residues long. CDR1 and CDR2 (germline): KGHSH, LQKENI. V was pared by 2 bases and J by 10 bases, with 6 bases of the junction left unmatched. DNA of the CDR3: TGTGCCAGCTCACCATCGGGACAGGGAGGAGAGCAGTTCTTC. Protein product: CASSPSGQGGEQFF.

This chain uses TRBV30 with TRBJ2-7; 9 bases agree with TRBD1. After removal of 5 bases from V and 7 bases from J, the junction contained 12 bases not matched to a gene. The CDR3 totals 14 residues. Germline CDR1 GTSNPN, CDR2 SVGIG (reference sequence). The CDR3 loop is CAWAAGQGLREQYF. The DNA of the CDR3 is TGTGCCTGGGCCGCAGGACAGGGGCTAAGAGAGCAGTACTTC.

This chain uses TRBV9 with TRBJ1-1; 9 nucleotides match TRBD1. The ends lost 3 bases at V and 9 bases at J; junction bases unmatched: 6. The CDR3 consists of 13 residues. The germline V gene encodes CDR1 SGDLS and CDR2 YYNGEE. CDR3 DNA: TGTGCCAGCAGCGAGGGGACAGGGAGTCAAGCTTTCTTT. This encodes CASSEGTGSQAFF.

This clone has just one count. One base away lies a much larger clone, so this may be a sequencing read error. The rearrangement uses TRBV5-1 and TRBJ2-7, with D unresolved. V gave up 4 bases and J gave up 0 bases, with 2 bases separating them. The germline V gene has CDR1 SGHRS and CDR2 YFSETQ. This CDR3 has 11 residues. The CDR3 DNA reads as TGCGCCAGCAGCAACTCCTACGAGCAGTACTTC. Translated: CASSNSYEQYF.

A few counts support this clone. Other DNA sequences of this sample code for an identical CDR3. The V and J genes are TRBV30 and TRBJ2-5; no clear D. V lost 0 bases and J 5 bases, leaving 10 bases between the germline ends. The germline V gene has CDR1 GTSNPN and CDR2 SVGIG (reference sequence). The CDR3 length is 13 residues. The CDR3 region is CAWSVRRQETQYF. As DNA, the CDR3 is TGTGCCTGGAGTGTACGCCGGCAGGAGACCCAGTACTTC.

The chain uses TRBV5-4 and TRBJ1-6; 9 positions agree with TRBD1. V dropped 2 bases and J dropped 4; count of bases not matched to a gene: 4. Germline V CDR1 and CDR2: SGHNT, YYREEE (reference sequence). The CDR3 runs 16 residues. CDR3: CASSLRTGEYNSPLHF. The CDR3 DNA is TGTGCCAGCAGCTTAAGGACAGGGGAATATAATTCACCCCTCCACTTT.

V is TRBV7-8 and J is TRBJ2-7; TRBD2 matches at 7 bases. V dropped 0 bases and J dropped 7; count of bases not matched to a gene: 9. The CDR3 length is 15 residues. Germline CDR1 is SGHVS and CDR2 is FQNEAQ. CDR3 nucleotide sequence: TGTGCCAGCAGCTTAGCGATGGCTAGCGGTGCGGAGCAGTACTTC. It yields the protein CASSLAMASGAEQYF.